The TCR beta chain described here comes from a study of cytomegalovirus exposure and HLA in healthy donors. Clones were read by immunoSEQ multiplex PCR, and TCRdb kept only the in-frame ones, dropping some. The table records 150,000 or so clones, 86% of them present only once. Germline V CDR1 and CDR2: MNHNS, SASEGT. The CDR3 contains 15 residues. V lost 7 bases to trimming and J lost 2 bases; unmatched junction nucleotides: 5. The chain uses TRBV6-1 and TRBJ2-3; TRBD2 aligns across 11 bases. The sequenced sample consisted of PBMCs. This TCR came from a man aged 18 to 30 in good health and CMV-seropositive. CDR3 DNA: TGTGCCAGCAAGGGACTAGCGGCGTTCACAGATACGCAGTATTTT. Residues: CASKGLAAFTDTQYF.